The next 9 T cell receptor beta chains were all read from a single sample in a study of blood T cell repertoires in COVID-19. The table came from immunoSEQ multiplex PCR; TCRdb's copy has only in-frame clones and leaves some out. The repertoire has some 45,000 clones, 80% to 95% of them found once; the top ten carry around 12%. The source material was peripheral blood. Every receptor here comes from a human donor in a cohort sampled during active COVID-19.

The chain links TRBV7-9 to TRBJ2-1, with TRBD2 matching over 8 bases. Germline lookup yields CDR1 SEHNR and CDR2 FQNEAQ (reference sequence). V was clipped by 1 base and J by 5 bases; unmatched bases: 1. This CDR3 is built from 14 residues. CDR3 amino acids: CASSLGLANNEQFF. The DNA for the CDR3 is TGTGCCAGCAGCTTAGGACTAGCGAACAATGAGCAGTTCTTC.

As for this clone: Additional DNA sequences in this sample encode the identical CDR3. The chain couples TRBV5-4 to TRBJ2-3; 11 nucleotides align to TRBD2. This CDR3 is 17 amino acids long. The trim removed 1 base at V and 4 bases at J, leaving 8 bases unmatched. From germline, CDR1 is SGHNT and CDR2 YYREEE (reference sequence). The CDR3 is CASSLRSSGRAPDTQYF. In DNA, the CDR3 is TGTGCCAGCAGCTTGAGAAGTAGCGGGAGGGCCCCAGATACGCAGTATTTT.

The V call is TRBV18, the J call TRBJ1-4; D remains unclear. Between the trimmed V and J ends, which lost 5 bases and 4 bases, there was a span of 8 bases. CDR1 and CDR2 from the germline V gene are KGHSH and LQKENI. The CDR3 runs to 13 residues. CDR3 nucleotide sequence: TGTGCCAGCTCATCCACGGGTAATGAAAAACTGTTTTTT. The encoded protein is CASSSTGNEKLFF.

CDR3 sequence (DNA): TGTGCCAGCAGACGGGACACCTATGGCTACACCTTC. This codes for CASRRDTYGYTF. This chain uses TRBV5-4 with TRBJ1-2, with D perhaps TRBD1 (6 bases). V lost 5 bases, J lost 4 bases, and 9 bases lay in between. CDR1 and CDR2 (germline): SGHNT, YYREEE (reference sequence). The CDR3 contains 12 residues.

This clone was observed once. The CDR3 nucleotides are TGTGCCTGGACTAGCGGGAGTGGGTACAATGAGCAGTTCTTC. It specifies CAWTSGSGYNEQFF. The chain carries TRBV30 and TRBJ2-1; TRBD2 matches 10 bases. Germline-derived CDR1 and CDR2 are GTSNPN and SVGIG (reference sequence). With 4 bases clipped from V and 4 bases from J, the junction kept 4 bases outside the gene matches. The CDR3 has 14 residues.

The J gene is TRBJ1-4, the V gene TRBV6-5; a possible D gene is TRBD1 (5 bases). There are 13 residues in the CDR3. Germline values: CDR1 MNHEY, CDR2 SVGAGI. Trimming shortened V by 6 bases and J by 8 bases, and 13 bases separated the two germline ends. Written as DNA, the CDR3 is TGTGCCAGCAGGGGTCAGGGTGGAGAAAAACTGTTTTTT. Amino acid sequence: CASRGQGGEKLFF.

The genes are TRBV23-1 and TRBJ2-7, with TRBD2 identical over 12 bases. TRBV23-1 is classed as an ORF, of uncertain function. The ends lost 7 bases at V and 6 bases at J; junction bases unmatched: 7. This CDR3 comprises 14 residues. The CDR3 DNA is TGCGCCAGCAAAATCGCGGGACTAGCGGGCGAGCAGTACTTC. Protein sequence: CASKIAGLAGEQYF.

This clone has a handful of counts. The CDR3 sequence is CASSQTDRVVRDEQFF. In DNA, the CDR3 is TGCGCCAGCAGCCAAACCGACAGGGTGGTTAGGGATGAGCAGTTCTTC. The chain joins TRBV4-3 to TRBJ2-1, with 7 positions matching TRBD1. The CDR3 has 16 amino acids. J lost 8 bases, V lost 2 bases, and 12 bases had no gene match. Germline V lookup: CDR1 LGHNA, CDR2 YSLEER.

The CDR3 DNA is TGTGCCACCAGTGATTTCACGGGAGTCGGGACAGATACGCAGTATTTT. As protein: CATSDFTGVGTDTQYF. The chain recombines TRBV24-1 with TRBJ2-3; TRBD2 might be the D (6 bases). The CDR3 consists of 16 residues. Trimming stripped 1 base from V and 3 bases from J, with 13 bases between. From germline, CDR1 is KGHDR and CDR2 SFDVKD.